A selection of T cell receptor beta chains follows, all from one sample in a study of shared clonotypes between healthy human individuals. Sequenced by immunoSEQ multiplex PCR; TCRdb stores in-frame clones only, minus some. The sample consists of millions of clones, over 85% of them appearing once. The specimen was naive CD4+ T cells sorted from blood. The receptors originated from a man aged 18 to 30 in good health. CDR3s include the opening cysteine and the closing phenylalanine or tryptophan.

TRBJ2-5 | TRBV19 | CATSSGETQYF
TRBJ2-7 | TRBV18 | CASSRDIQYEQYF
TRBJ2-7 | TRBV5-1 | CASSAGQGLRSYEQYF
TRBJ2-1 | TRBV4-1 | CASSRYNEQFF
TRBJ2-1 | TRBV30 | CAWGAYNEQFF
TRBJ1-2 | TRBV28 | CASSLQGAYGYTF
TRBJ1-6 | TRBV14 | CASSNHEGFMNSPLHF
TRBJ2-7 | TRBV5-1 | CASSPGTVGSHEQYF
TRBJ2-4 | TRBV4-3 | CASSQALPGTSDSWQNIQYF
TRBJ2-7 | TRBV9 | CASSVGGKSYEQYF
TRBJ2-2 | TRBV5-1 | CASSSRHGKGGNTGELFF
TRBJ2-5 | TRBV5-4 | CASSLTDSSKRHF
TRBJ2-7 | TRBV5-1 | CASSLGGGSAYEQYF
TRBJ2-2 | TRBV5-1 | CASSRLTGGTGELFF
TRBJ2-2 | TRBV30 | CAWSLTGELFF
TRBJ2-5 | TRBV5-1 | CASSSFPLAGGPETQYF
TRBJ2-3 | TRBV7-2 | CASSYRGFVDTQYF
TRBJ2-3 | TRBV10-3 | CAISPATDTQYF
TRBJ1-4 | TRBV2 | CASSVSRWEKLFF
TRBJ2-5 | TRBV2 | CASRDLGGRVETQYF
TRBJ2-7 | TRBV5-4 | CASSLVSGKVVSEQYF
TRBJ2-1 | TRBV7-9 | CASSFNNYNEQFF
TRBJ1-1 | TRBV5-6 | CASSLALVNTEAFF
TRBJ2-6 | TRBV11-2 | CASSLQSSGANVLTF
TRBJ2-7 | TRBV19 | CATGPGGNYEQYF
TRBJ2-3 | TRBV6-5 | CASSYSGLDTQYF
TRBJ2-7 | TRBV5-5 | CASSLGLMSSYEQYF
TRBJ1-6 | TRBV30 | CACSGNSPLHF
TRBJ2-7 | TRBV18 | CASSQQGANEQYF
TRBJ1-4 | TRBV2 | CASRVLNEKLFF
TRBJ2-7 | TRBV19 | CASSSSGVYEQYF
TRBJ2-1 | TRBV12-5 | CASGLLASGMSEQFF
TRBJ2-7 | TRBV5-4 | CASSPGGAGVNEQYF
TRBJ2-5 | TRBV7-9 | CASSPRVFETQYF
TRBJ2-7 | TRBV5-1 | CASSFGDTYEQYF